This paragraph covers one T cell receptor (beta chain) sequence. As yet, its antigen is unknown. The data stem from a study of T cells in Graves' hyperthyroidism and ophthalmopathy. Study-level information: Peripheral blood was collected at initial diagnosis, before any treatment. Points from the study as a whole: Most thyroid-expanded clonotypes above 0.001 were also found in blood. The model's output predicted ophthalmopathy at a median of roughly 6.9 months prior to onset.

Per germline, CDR1 SEHNR and CDR2 FQNEAQ (reference sequence). This CDR3 is 20 amino acids long. V gave up 0 bases and J gave up 0 bases, with 18 bases separating them. TCR beta CDR3 regions were amplified from RNA transcripts. Researchers ran a first-round RT-PCR on the TCR CDR3 using the HTBI primer set. Each CDR3 protein is one row after TCRdb ran MiXCR on the multiplex PCR reads. The sample includes approximately 34,000 distinct CDR3 sequences, around half of them seen just once. The receptor was isolated from a middle-aged woman with Graves' ophthalmopathy. Sequenced input: blood. The chain couples TRBV7-9 to TRBJ2-6; TRBD2 is a possible D gene (6 bases). The CDR3 bases are TGTGCCAGCAGCTTAGCGCAAGGGGTAGCGGTTCCCTCTGGGGCCAACGTCCTGACTTTC. Encoded protein: CASSLAQGVAVPSGANVLTF.